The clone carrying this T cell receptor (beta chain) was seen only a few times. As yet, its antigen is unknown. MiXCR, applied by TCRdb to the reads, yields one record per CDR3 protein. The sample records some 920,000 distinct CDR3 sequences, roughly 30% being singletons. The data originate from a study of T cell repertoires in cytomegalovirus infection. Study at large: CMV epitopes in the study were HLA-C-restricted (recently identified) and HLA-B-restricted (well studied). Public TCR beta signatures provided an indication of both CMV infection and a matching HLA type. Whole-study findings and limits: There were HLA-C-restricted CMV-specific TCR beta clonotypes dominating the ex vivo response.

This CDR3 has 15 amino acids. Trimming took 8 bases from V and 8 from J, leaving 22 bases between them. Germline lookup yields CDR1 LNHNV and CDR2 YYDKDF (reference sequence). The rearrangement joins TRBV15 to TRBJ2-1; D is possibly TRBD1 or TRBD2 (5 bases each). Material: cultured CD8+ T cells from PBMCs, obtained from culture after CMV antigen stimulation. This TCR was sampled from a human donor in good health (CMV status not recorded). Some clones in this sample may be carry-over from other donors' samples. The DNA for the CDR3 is TGTGCCACCTGGGACGGGCTGGACCCGATGGATGAGCAGTTCTTC. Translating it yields CATWDGLDPMDEQFF.